This TCR beta chain was retrieved from a study of PD-1 blockade in classical Hodgkin lymphoma. Sequencing used immunoSEQ multiplex PCR; TCRdb keeps in-frame clones, though not all of them. The sample has some 100,000 clones, 93% seen once. There are 15 residues in the CDR3. Germline CDR1 is ENHRY and CDR2 is SYGVKD. V was cut by 8 bases and J by 0 bases, with 13 bases left in between. Sample time point: cycle 4 day 1 (C4D1), after less than seven weeks of nivolumab. The patients all showed relapse after autologous stem cell transplantation, while their brentuximab vedotin exposure varied. V is TRBV10-3 and J is TRBJ2-2; possible D gene TRBD1, 5 bases. The sample consisted of peripheral blood mononuclear cells (PBMCs), taken before the fourth cycle of nivolumab. This receptor was identified in a human donor with classical Hodgkin lymphoma. CDR3 residues: CAIPLYRTNTGELFF. CDR3 DNA: TGTGCCATCCCTCTGTACAGGACGAACACCGGGGAGCTGTTTTTT.